This T cell receptor (beta chain) was identified in a study of cytomegalovirus exposure and HLA in healthy donors. On the study more broadly: Prior work identified under 130 million unique TCR beta sequences in roughly 180 million T cells. Study observations and caveats: Per a later analysis, 18,000 or so TCR beta sequences showed association with HLA alleles at 0.05 false discovery rate. The authors confirmed in vitro that three CMV-associated chains were specific for CMV antigens. Earlier analysis found most TCR beta V segments productive about 87% or about 30% of the time.

V lost 5 bases, J lost 6 bases, and 12 bases stayed unmatched. Germline V gene lookup returns CDR1 SGHDT and CDR2 YYEEEE. The CDR3 is 15 residues long. Note on this clone: Its antigen is not known.

13 Jbeta primers and 60 Vbeta primers were used for the PCR. Here immunoSEQ multiplex PCR was the method, and the copy in TCRdb shows in-frame clones only, minus some. The sample holds 200,000 or so clones, about 90% seen once. Source material: PBMCs. The J gene is TRBJ2-7, the V gene TRBV5-6; TRBD1 aligns across 9 bases. This clonotype was sampled from a girl under two years old in good health and CMV-seronegative. The CDR3 here is CASSWGQGRASEQYF. CDR3 nucleotides: TGTGCCAGCAGTTGGGGACAGGGAAGAGCCTCCGAGCAGTACTTC.